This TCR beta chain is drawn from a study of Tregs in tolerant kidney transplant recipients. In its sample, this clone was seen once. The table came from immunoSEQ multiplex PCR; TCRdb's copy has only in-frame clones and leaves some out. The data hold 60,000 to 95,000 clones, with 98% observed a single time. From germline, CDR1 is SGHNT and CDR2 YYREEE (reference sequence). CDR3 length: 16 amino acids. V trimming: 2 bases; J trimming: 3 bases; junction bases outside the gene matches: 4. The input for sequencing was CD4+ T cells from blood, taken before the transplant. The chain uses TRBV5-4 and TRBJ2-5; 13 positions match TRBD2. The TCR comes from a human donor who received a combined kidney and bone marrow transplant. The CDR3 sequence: CASSLRGLAGKETQYF. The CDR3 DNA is TGTGCCAGCAGCTTAAGGGGACTAGCGGGGAAAGAGACCCAGTACTTC.